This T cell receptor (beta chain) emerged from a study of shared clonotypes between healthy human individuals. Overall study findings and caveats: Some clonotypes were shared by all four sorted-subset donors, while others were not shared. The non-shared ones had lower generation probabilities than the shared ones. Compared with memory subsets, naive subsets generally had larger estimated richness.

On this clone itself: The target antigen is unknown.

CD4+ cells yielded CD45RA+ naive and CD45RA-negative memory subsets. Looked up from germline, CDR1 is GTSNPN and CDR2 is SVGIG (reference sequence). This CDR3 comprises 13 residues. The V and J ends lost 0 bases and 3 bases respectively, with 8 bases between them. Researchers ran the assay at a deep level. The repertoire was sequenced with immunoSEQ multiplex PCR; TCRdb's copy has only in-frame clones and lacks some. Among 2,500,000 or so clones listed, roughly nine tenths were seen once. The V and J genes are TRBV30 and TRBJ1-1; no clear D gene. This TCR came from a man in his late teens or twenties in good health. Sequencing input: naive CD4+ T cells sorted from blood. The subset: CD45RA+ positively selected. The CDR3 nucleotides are TGTGCCTGGAGTGTTGCGCATTACACTGAAGCTTTCTTT. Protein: CAWSVAHYTEAFF.